This TCR beta chain was obtained from a study of cytomegalovirus exposure and HLA in healthy donors. Findings and caveats of the study: Donors were assumed by presence/absence analyses to have roughly uniform sequencing depth. Later analysis identified 15,000 to 20,000 TCR beta sequences associated with HLA alleles, using a false discovery rate threshold of 0.05.

With regard to this clone: The antigen is unknown.

Primers included in the PCR were 60 Vbeta and 13 Jbeta primers. Measured with immunoSEQ multiplex PCR; TCRdb has only the in-frame clones, and not every one. The table records 150,000 to 200,000 clones, around 86% of them present only once. V was pared by 4 bases and J by 1 base, with 2 bases of the junction left unmatched. The CDR3 runs 14 residues. The specimen sequenced was PBMCs. This clonotype was sampled from a man aged 50 or older in good health and CMV-seronegative. The rearrangement links TRBV5-3 to TRBJ2-7; 10 bases align to TRBD2. TRBV5-3 counts as an open reading frame of uncertain function. The DNA of the CDR3 is TGTGCCAGAAGCATACTAGCGGGATCCTACGAGCAGTACTTC. Translation: CARSILAGSYEQYF.